Listed below are T cell receptor beta chains from one sample, sequenced in a study of T cells expressing NK-cell markers. Following a re-call of the 5' RACE reads, TCRdb has one entry per CDR3 protein and lacks DNA. The sample table includes 450,000 to 600,000 distinct CDR3 sequences. The material sequenced was blood T cells: a sorted CD56 or NKG2C T cell subset, CD4+ or CD8+ T cells, or bulk PBMC T cells (not recorded which). The receptors originated from a man between 18 and 35 years old in good health. Each CDR3 is given with its conserved first and last residue.

j_call v_call cdr3_aa
TRBJ2-5 TRBV10-3 CALLSDQETQYF
TRBJ2-2 TRBV10-3 CAISEEHSTGTVGELFF
TRBJ2-3 TRBV28 CAAGYPADTQYF
TRBJ2-7 TRBV21-1 CASSITGGCEQYF
TRBJ2-5 TRBV4-2 CASSPRLRGETQYF
TRBJ2-1 TRBV29-1 CSVSGGAWMSYNEQFF
TRBJ1-5 TRBV28 CASSLARQTYSNQPQHF
TRBJ2-4 TRBV7-2 CASSLMRDIQYF
TRBJ2-1 TRBV24-1 CATSDFSDRGGDEQFF
TRBJ2-1 TRBV9 CASSVAGSSSYNEQFF
TRBJ2-1 TRBV5-1 CASRDQGKGEQFF
TRBJ1-4 TRBV29-1 CSVGETGSANEKLFF
TRBJ2-7 TRBV29-1 CSVGIQNKDEQYF
TRBJ2-1 TRBV5-1 CASSPEAGRNEQFF
TRBJ2-7 TRBV20-1 CSARAVERPYEQYF
TRBJ2-5 TRBV11-2 CASSLGGTSGGDQETQYF
TRBJ1-6 TRBV4-2 CASSQANPGPNSPLHF
TRBJ1-2 TRBV5-1 CASSPRTGGYGYTF
TRBJ1-4 TRBV12-3/TRBV12-4 CASSSWDRGEKLFF
TRBJ1-1 TRBV11-2 CASSSEGTVNTEAFF
TRBJ1-2 TRBV5-1 CASSLVTATNYGYTF
TRBJ2-5 TRBV7-9 CASSSFGTMETQYF
TRBJ2-1 TRBV20-1 CSAGNIAGVLISNEQFF
TRBJ1-1 TRBV6-2/TRBV6-3 CASSSPNRNTEAFF
TRBJ2-2 TRBV4-1 CASSPSYQVIRALSGTGELFF
TRBJ2-1 TRBV20-1 CSATGLADYNEQFF
TRBJ2-5 TRBV20-1 CSARDSSSGIQETQYF
TRBJ2-3 TRBV12-3/TRBV12-4 CASSSTSDTQYF
TRBJ2-3 TRBV12-3/TRBV12-4 CASSLEGHPSTDTQYF
TRBJ1-6 TRBV10-3 CAIRGSTSYNSPLHF
TRBJ2-2 TRBV12-3/TRBV12-4 CASRWDRYTGELFF
TRBJ2-1 TRBV14 CASSATLSGWSSYNEQFF
TRBJ2-7 TRBV5-1 CASSLVRDSRVHEQYF
TRBJ2-7 TRBV4-1 CASSQTRVRGPYEQYF
TRBJ2-7 TRBV30 CAWSRAPDEQYF
TRBJ2-5 TRBV7-2 CASSLEGLAGDF
TRBJ2-5 TRBV3-1 CASSQDTTPGDQYF
TRBJ2-7 TRBV6-2/TRBV6-3 CASSYLDRGSYEQYF
TRBJ1-2 TRBV27 CASSPARGAHYGYTF
TRBJ1-2 TRBV20-1 CSAKQGSYGYTF
TRBJ2-7 TRBV5-1 CASTPQGARYEQYF
TRBJ2-1 TRBV29-1 CSVKRGTYDNEQFF
TRBJ2-1 TRBV5-1 CASSLAEWYNEQFF
TRBJ2-5 TRBV20-1 CSVRPQQETQYF
TRBJ2-5 TRBV28 CASSLVSGGRGETQYF
TRBJ1-4 TRBV20-1 CSAPALGEKLFF
TRBJ1-6 TRBV4-3 CASSQDGSQGSNSPLHF
TRBJ2-5 TRBV7-9 CASSLAGQGGETQYF
TRBJ1-4 TRBV6-5 CASSFGGANEKLFF
TRBJ1-6 TRBV5-1 CASSPGTDGTPLHF
TRBJ2-2 TRBV6-4 CASAVELRGELFF
TRBJ1-5 TRBV4-3 CASSQEYTGSNQPQHF